This passage covers 32 T cell receptor beta chains from one sample sequenced in a study of T cell responses to AZD1222 COVID-19 vaccine. The data were produced by immunoSEQ multiplex PCR, yet TCRdb's version contains in-frame clones alone and is incomplete. The sample holds 150,000 to 200,000 clones, roughly 87% seen once. The source was peripheral blood, collected on day 0 of AZD1222 vaccination. The receptors derive from an adult in good health.

This sequence joins TRBV7-9 and TRBJ2-1; D not certain. Trimming removed 0 bases at V and 6 bases at J, with 15 bases between. CDR1 SEHNR and CDR2 FQNEAQ come from the germline V gene (reference sequence). CDR3 length: 16 amino acids. CDR3 amino acids: CASSLALVGFGNEQFF. The CDR3 DNA follows: TGTGCCAGCAGCTTAGCGCTAGTGGGGTTCGGCAATGAGCAGTTCTTC.

The V gene is TRBV5-1, the J gene TRBJ1-6, with TRBD1 matching 9 bases. CDR1 and CDR2 from the germline V gene are SGHRS and YFSETQ. This CDR3 has 16 residues. The V and J ends lost 4 bases and 10 bases, in that order; junction bases with no gene match: 12. The CDR3 region has the DNA TGCGCCAGCAGCGTGGGTCACAGGGGGCTGGGGTCACCCCTCCACTTT. Its protein is CASSVGHRGLGSPLHF.

V gene TRBV12-3 or TRBV12-4 combines with J gene TRBJ2-7; a weak D match, TRBD1 (6 bases). The CDR3 is made up of 13 amino acids. The V gene lost 3 bases and the J gene lost 9 bases, with 15 bases spanning the gap. CDR3 residues: CASSFGQTLRQYF. The CDR3 DNA sequence: TGTGCCAGCAGTTTCGGACAGACTCTACGGCAGTACTTC.

This clone appeared a few times. The chain has TRBV27 and TRBJ2-1, with D perhaps being TRBD1 or TRBD2 (7 bases each). This CDR3 spans 15 amino acids. Germline assignment: CDR1 MNHEY and CDR2 SMNVEV (reference sequence). The V and J ends lost 3 bases and 2 bases respectively, with 11 bases between them. CDR3 DNA: TGTGCCAGCAGTTTCGCAGGGGGGGCCTACAATGAGCAGTTCTTC. It translates to CASSFAGGAYNEQFF.

The chain is built from TRBV10-3 and TRBJ1-4; perhaps TRBD1 as D (5 bases). V was trimmed by 3 bases and J by 8 bases, leaving 13 bases between them. The CDR3 length is 14 residues. Per the germline V gene, CDR1 is ENHRY and CDR2 is SYGVKD. This chain's CDR3 is CAISDGGSGEKLFF. CDR3 nucleotide sequence: TGTGCCATCAGTGATGGGGGATCGGGGGAAAAACTGTTTTTT.

J is TRBJ2-5 and V is TRBV5-1, with D hard to call. V lost 4 bases and J 2 bases, leaving 12 bases between the germline ends. This CDR3 has 14 residues. CDR1 SGHRS and CDR2 YFSETQ come from the germline V gene. CDR3 coding DNA: TGCGCCAGCAGCCCCCCTCAGCCACAAGAGACCCAGTACTTC. The encoded protein is CASSPPQPQETQYF.

This rearrangement joins TRBV5-5 to TRBJ1-5, with TRBD1 matching 7 bases. V was pared by 4 bases and J by 4 bases, with 2 bases of the junction left unmatched. CDR1 is SGHKS, CDR2 YYEKEE, per germline (reference sequence). The CDR3 has 13 amino acids. The CDR3 reads CASSPGGNQPQHF. DNA of the CDR3: TGTGCCAGCAGCCCAGGGGGTAATCAGCCCCAGCATTTT.

The V call is TRBV6-5, the J call TRBJ1-5; possible D gene TRBD1, 5 bases. The CDR3 is made up of 14 amino acids. V lost 6 bases and J lost 7, with 16 bases in between. Germline loops: CDR1 MNHEY, CDR2 SVGAGI. The CDR3: CASSGSLSGQPQHF. In DNA, the CDR3 is TGTGCCAGCAGCGGATCCCTGTCAGGGCAGCCCCAGCATTTT.

V gene TRBV29-1 combines with J gene TRBJ2-3; D remains unclear. The V and J ends lost 2 bases and 2 bases respectively, with 20 bases between them. The germline V gene encodes CDR1 SQVTM and CDR2 ANQGSEA. This CDR3 comprises 17 residues. The CDR3 DNA sequence: TGCAGCGTTGAATATGGTGGCGTGACACATTTCACAGATACGCAGTATTTT. This encodes CSVEYGGVTHFTDTQYF.

The chain links TRBV6-1 to TRBJ1-5; D not certain. Trimming took 1 base from V and 5 from J, leaving 6 bases between them. Germline CDR1 and CDR2: MNHNS and SASEGT. The CDR3 is 13 residues long. The CDR3 reads CASSEGGDQPQHF. The CDR3 coding sequence is TGTGCCAGCAGTGAAGGTGGAGATCAGCCCCAGCATTTT.

The V call is TRBV6-2 or TRBV6-3, the J call TRBJ2-1; D remains ambiguous. Germline-derived CDR1 and CDR2 are MNHEY and SVGEGT. The ends were cut back, 2 bases at V and 6 bases at J, with 5 bases in the middle. The CDR3 sequence is 12 residues long. DNA of the CDR3: TGTGCCAGCAGTTACAAGGGCAATGAGCAGTTCTTC. As protein: CASSYKGNEQFF.

This clone has more than one count but fewer than ten. The CDR3: CASSTLAGVTDTQYF. CDR3 nucleotide sequence: TGCGCCAGCAGCACCCTAGCGGGAGTCACAGATACGCAGTATTTT. The chain couples TRBV4-1 to TRBJ2-3, with TRBD2 matching 10 bases. Germline CDR1 is MGHRA and CDR2 is YSYEKL. This CDR3 contains 15 residues. V lost 5 bases and J lost 2; bases outside the gene matches: 4.

The chain is built from TRBV5-1 and TRBJ1-5, with 7 bases fitting TRBD1. Germline-derived CDR1 and CDR2 are SGHRS and YFSETQ. V dropped 4 bases and J dropped 3; count of bases not matched to a gene: 7. The CDR3 length is 15 residues. The CDR3 here is CASSQGGQHNQPQHF. The CDR3, as DNA: TGCGCCAGCAGCCAGGGGGGACAGCACAATCAGCCCCAGCATTTT.

The sample holds a few counts of this clone. The chain is built from TRBV4-1 and TRBJ1-2; D unclear. The length of the CDR3 is 15 residues. Germline CDR1 and CDR2: MGHRA and YSYEKL. Trimming removed 4 bases from V and 6 bases from J, with 18 bases in between. CDR3 loop: CASSPPLASEDGYTF. The CDR3 region has the DNA TGCGCCAGCAGCCCGCCCTTGGCGTCCGAGGATGGCTACACCTTC.

The chain links TRBV28 to TRBJ1-2; 11 positions agree with TRBD1. Germline assignment: CDR1 MDHEN and CDR2 SYDVKM. This CDR3 has 16 residues. The ends lost 5 bases at V and 2 bases at J; junction bases unmatched: 7. In DNA form, the CDR3 reads TGTGCCAGCAGTCCTCCCGGGACAGGGGGAAACTATGGCTACACCTTC. Translation gives CASSPPGTGGNYGYTF.

The chain couples TRBV9 to TRBJ2-2; D may be TRBD2 (7 bases). CDR1 SGDLS and CDR2 YYNGEE come from the germline V gene. This CDR3 region has 15 residues. V was pared by 0 bases and J by 7 bases, with 13 bases between. The CDR3 region is CASSVDPAGHGELFF. The CDR3, as DNA: TGTGCCAGCAGCGTAGACCCAGCGGGACACGGGGAGCTGTTTTTT.

The rearrangement uses TRBV19 and TRBJ2-7; 8 nucleotides align to TRBD2. V was pared by 6 bases and J by 5 bases, with 12 bases of the junction left unmatched. The CDR3 runs to 15 residues. The germline CDR1 and CDR2 sequences are LNHDA and SQIVND (reference sequence). The CDR3 here is CASREAGVKLDEQYF. CDR3 nucleotides: TGTGCCAGTAGGGAAGCGGGAGTCAAGTTGGACGAGCAGTACTTC.

This chain connects TRBV4-1 to TRBJ1-5, with TRBD1 matching over 8 bases. J was trimmed by 5 bases and V by 3 bases; bases with no gene match: 3. Germline assignment: CDR1 MGHRA and CDR2 YSYEKL. The length of the CDR3 is 14 residues. The CDR3 loop is CASSHGQGDQPQHF. CDR3 in DNA: TGCGCCAGCAGCCACGGACAGGGAGATCAGCCCCAGCATTTT.

The chain recombines TRBV5-1 with TRBJ2-1; 12 nucleotides line up with TRBD2. Germline V gene data show CDR1 as SGHRS and CDR2 as YFSETQ. This CDR3 has 15 residues. V dropped 3 bases and J dropped 12; count of bases not matched to a gene: 10. The CDR3 DNA is TGCGCCAGCAGCTCGACTAGCGGGAGCCCCCAGAGGCAGTTCTTC. Translated: CASSSTSGSPQRQFF.

The V gene is TRBV2, the J gene TRBJ1-6, with a possible D match to TRBD1 (5 bases). Germline CDR1 is SNHLY and CDR2 is FYNNEI. Trimming took off 5 bases at V and 0 bases at J, with 11 bases between the two ends. The CDR3 contains 16 residues. CDR3 sequence reads: CASSRGRSSYNSPLHF. In nucleotides, the CDR3 is TGTGCCAGCAGTAGGGGTCGTAGCTCCTATAATTCACCCCTCCACTTT.

This clone has more than one count but fewer than ten. The gene calls are TRBV13 and TRBJ1-4; 7 positions match TRBD1. Trimming took 2 bases from V and 8 from J; bases not matched to a gene: 8. The CDR3 length is 15 residues. Germline V gene lookup returns CDR1 PRHDT and CDR2 FYEKMQ (reference sequence). The CDR3 is CASSLLTGTGEKLFF. Here the CDR3 DNA reads TGTGCCAGCAGCTTACTGACAGGGACCGGAGAAAAACTGTTTTTT.

The chain has TRBV14 and TRBJ2-5; D remains unclear. V lost 4 bases, J lost 2 bases, and 17 bases lay in between. The length of the CDR3 is 16 residues. Germline-derived CDR1 and CDR2 are SGHDN and FVKESK. CDR3 coding DNA: TGTGCCAGCAGCCTGATTTCCCTAGGGCTGCAAGAGACCCAGTACTTC. Protein sequence: CASSLISLGLQETQYF. Based on the CDR3 plus reference TRBV14 and TRBJ2-5, the full variable domain is EAGVTQFPSHSVIEKGQTVTLRCDPISGHDNLYWYRRVMGKEIKFLLHFVKESKQDESGMPNNRFLAERTGGTYSTLKVQPAELEDSGVYFCASSLISLGLQETQYFGPGTRLLVL.

The CDR3 region is CASRGDGVSYSTEAFF. CDR3 in DNA: TGTGCCAGCAGGGGTGACGGGGTTTCGTATAGCACTGAAGCTTTCTTT. The genes are TRBV5-5 and TRBJ1-1; D ambiguous. Trimming removed 5 bases from V and 4 bases from J, with 21 bases in between. The CDR3 covers 16 residues. Looked up from germline, CDR1 is SGHKS and CDR2 is YYEKEE (reference sequence).

The V and J genes are TRBV4-1 and TRBJ2-5, with a tentative D call TRBD1 (5 bases). This CDR3 has 14 residues. V was clipped by 4 bases and J by 1 base, with 10 bases between them. The germline gives CDR1 MGHRA, CDR2 YSYEKL. The CDR3 bases are TGCGCCAGCAGCCTGACAGAATTCCAAGAGACCCAGTACTTC. It translates to CASSLTEFQETQYF.

V and J are TRBV18 and TRBJ1-2; TRBD1 aligns across 8 bases. In germline, CDR1 is KGHSH, CDR2 LQKENI. CDR3 length equals 13 residues. J gave up 6 bases and V 5 bases, and 5 bases lay outside the gene matches. The CDR3 DNA reads as TGTGCCAGCTCAAATGGACAGGGCCATGGCTACACCTTC. This encodes CASSNGQGHGYTF.

This sequence joins TRBV11-2 and TRBJ1-2; tentatively, D is TRBD1 (5 bases). Trimming shortened V by 2 bases and J by 6 bases, and 10 bases separated the two germline ends. Germline V gene sequence: CDR1 SGHAT, CDR2 FQNNGV. CDR3 length equals 13 residues. The CDR3 region is CASSLLEGNGYTF. The CDR3 nucleotides are TGTGCCAGCAGCTTATTAGAGGGGAATGGCTACACCTTC.

The gene calls are TRBV29-1 and TRBJ2-1; 10 bases line up with TRBD2. Trimming at V came to 7 bases and at J to 7 bases, leaving 13 bases not matched to a gene. This CDR3 comprises 15 residues. Germline V gene sequence: CDR1 SQVTM, CDR2 ANQGSEA. This chain's CDR3 is CSAKGAGGPFNEQFF. The CDR3 nucleotides are TGCAGCGCCAAGGGAGCGGGAGGGCCGTTTAATGAGCAGTTCTTC.

A single count supports this clone. The CDR3 DNA reads as TGTGCCACCCTGACAGGTGGGATTTACGAGCAGTACTTC. Protein product: CATLTGGIYEQYF. V and J are TRBV6-5 and TRBJ2-7, with TRBD1 as a possible D gene (6 bases). This CDR3 comprises 13 residues. Germline V gene lookup returns CDR1 MNHEY and CDR2 SVGAGI. The V end lost 10 bases, the J end lost 4 bases, and 17 bases lay between the germline ends.

This chain links TRBV3-1 (or the pseudogene TRBV3-2) with TRBJ1-3; 8 positions agree with TRBD1. Germline-derived CDR1 and CDR2 are LGHDT and YNNKEL (reference sequence). The CDR3 sequence is 17 residues long. V lost 0 bases, J lost 5 bases, and 9 bases stayed unmatched. The CDR3 is CASSQDQRRTGRNTIYF. As DNA, the CDR3 is TGTGCCAGCAGCCAAGATCAGCGTCGGACAGGGAGAAACACCATATATTTT.

As regards this clone: An end of the junction does not agree with germline; a read error may underlie this. J is TRBJ2-2 and V is TRBV19; D is perhaps TRBD1 or TRBD2 (5 bases each). The germline gives CDR1 LNHDA, CDR2 SQIVND (reference sequence). The CDR3 runs to 11 residues. CDR3 amino acids: CASSTGRELFF. In DNA, the CDR3 is TGTGCCAGTAGTACGGGCAGGGAGTTGTTTTTT.

This clone was detected only once. V and J are TRBV4-1 and TRBJ2-7; D is tentatively TRBD1 or TRBD2 (5 bases each). Trimming shortened V by 1 base and J by 2 bases, and 9 bases separated the two germline ends. The CDR3 extends over 14 amino acids. Germline CDR1 is MGHRA and CDR2 is YSYEKL. CDR3 region: CASSQGRGAYEQYF. CDR3 DNA sequence: TGCGCCAGCAGCCAAGGAAGAGGGGCCTACGAGCAGTACTTC.

Note on this clone: This specimen includes other DNA sequences encoding the same CDR3. The chain is built from TRBV2 and TRBJ1-1; TRBD1 might be the D (6 bases). V lost 7 bases and J 1 base, leaving 13 bases between the germline ends. The germline V gene encodes CDR1 SNHLY and CDR2 FYNNEI. The CDR3 contains 14 residues. CDR3 amino acids: CASKTEQGNTEAFF. CDR3 coding DNA: TGTGCCAGCAAAACCGAACAGGGGAACACTGAAGCTTTCTTT.